The clone carrying this T cell receptor beta chain was counted a single time. The data were obtained in a study of technical replicates of blood from several donors. TCRdb's copy holds only in-frame clones and misses some; the assay was immunoSEQ multiplex PCR. The top ten hold around 0.3% of the sample, which has some 80,000 clones, 95% to 98% seen once. V lost 5 bases, J lost 0 bases, and 11 bases lay in between. The CDR3 is made up of 14 amino acids. CDR1 and CDR2 (germline): LNHDA, SQIVND (reference sequence). This TCR derives from a human donor in good health. This chain uses TRBV19 with TRBJ2-7, with D unclear. What was sequenced was T cells isolated from PBMCs. In DNA, the CDR3 is TGTGCCAGTAGTGTTCTGATTAGCTCCTACGAGCAGTACTTC. Translated, it gives CASSVLISSYEQYF.